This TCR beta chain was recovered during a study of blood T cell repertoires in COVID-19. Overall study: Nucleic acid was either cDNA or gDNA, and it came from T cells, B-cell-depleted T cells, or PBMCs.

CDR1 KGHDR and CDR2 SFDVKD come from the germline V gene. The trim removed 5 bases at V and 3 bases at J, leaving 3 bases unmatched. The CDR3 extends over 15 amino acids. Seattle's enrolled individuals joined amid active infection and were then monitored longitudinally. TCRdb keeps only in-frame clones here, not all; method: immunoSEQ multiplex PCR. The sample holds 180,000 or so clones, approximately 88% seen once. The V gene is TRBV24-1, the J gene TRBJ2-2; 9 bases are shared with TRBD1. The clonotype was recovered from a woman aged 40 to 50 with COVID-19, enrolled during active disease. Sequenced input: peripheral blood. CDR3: CATSARDRDTGELFF. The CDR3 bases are TGTGCCACCAGTGCCCGGGACAGGGACACCGGGGAGCTGTTTTTT.